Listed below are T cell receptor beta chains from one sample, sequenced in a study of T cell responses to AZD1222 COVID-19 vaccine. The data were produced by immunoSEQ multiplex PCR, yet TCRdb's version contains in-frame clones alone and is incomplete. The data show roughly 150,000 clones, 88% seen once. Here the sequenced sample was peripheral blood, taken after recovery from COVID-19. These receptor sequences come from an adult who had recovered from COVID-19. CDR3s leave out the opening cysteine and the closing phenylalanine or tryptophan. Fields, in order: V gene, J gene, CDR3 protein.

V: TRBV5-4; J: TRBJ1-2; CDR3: ASSSRGGGEDGYT
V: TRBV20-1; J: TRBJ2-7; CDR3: SAGGGYEQY
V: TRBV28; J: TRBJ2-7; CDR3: ASSSYTGLAGTYEQY
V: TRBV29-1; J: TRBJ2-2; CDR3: SIAYSGRAAGELF
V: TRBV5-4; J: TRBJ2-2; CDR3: ASSLLGGGLTGELF
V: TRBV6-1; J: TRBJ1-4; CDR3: ASSELAGHLAATNEKLF
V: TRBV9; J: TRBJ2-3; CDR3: ASSLGELAGGTQY
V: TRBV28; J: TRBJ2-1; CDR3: ASSLPYNEQF
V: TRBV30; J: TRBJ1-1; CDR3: AWSEVNTEAF
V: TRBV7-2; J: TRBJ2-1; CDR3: ASSLVAGGLDNEQF
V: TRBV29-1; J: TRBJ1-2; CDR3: SVEGLGDGYT
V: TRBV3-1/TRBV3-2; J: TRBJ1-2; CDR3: ASSQAGSGYGYT
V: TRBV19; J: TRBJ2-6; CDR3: ASSIAAGANVLT
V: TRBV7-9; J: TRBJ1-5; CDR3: ASSFQESYNQPQH
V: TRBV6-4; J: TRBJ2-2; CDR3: ASPGQGTGELF
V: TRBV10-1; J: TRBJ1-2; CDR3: ASSEAPGTGEDSYGYT
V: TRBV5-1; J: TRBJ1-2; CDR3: ASSLMTEGGYT
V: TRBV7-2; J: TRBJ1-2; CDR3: ASSSTYRAFGYT
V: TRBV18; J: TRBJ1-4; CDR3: ASSPAPISTNEKLF
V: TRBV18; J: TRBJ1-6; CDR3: ASSPRQDHNSPLH
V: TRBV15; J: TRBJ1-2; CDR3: ATSLRGDGYGYT
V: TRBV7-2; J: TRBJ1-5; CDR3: ASSLGGVHSNQPQH
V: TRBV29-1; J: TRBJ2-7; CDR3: SVLAGPAYEQY
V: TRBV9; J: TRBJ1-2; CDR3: ASSWDRGQEGYT
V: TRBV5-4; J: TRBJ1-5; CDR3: ASSLGGSNQPQH
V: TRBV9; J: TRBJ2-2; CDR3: ASSVVAGGGTGELF
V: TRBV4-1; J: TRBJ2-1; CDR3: ASSQVELAYNEQF
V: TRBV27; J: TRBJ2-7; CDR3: ASSFLRPYEQY
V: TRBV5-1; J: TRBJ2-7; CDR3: ASSLEQAPYEQY
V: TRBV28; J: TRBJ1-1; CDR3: ASSLIYMTGASSTEAF
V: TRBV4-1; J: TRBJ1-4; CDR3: ASSQAAAPTNEKLF
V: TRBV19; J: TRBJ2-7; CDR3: ASSIVEGNEQY
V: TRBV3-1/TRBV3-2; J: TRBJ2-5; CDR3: ASTDPGPMGETQY
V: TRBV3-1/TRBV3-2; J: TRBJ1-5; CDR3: ASSQGRGNQPQH
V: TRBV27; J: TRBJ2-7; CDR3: ASSRDRGLVYEQY
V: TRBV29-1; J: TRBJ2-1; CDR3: SALGQGYNEQF
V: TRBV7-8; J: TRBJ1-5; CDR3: ASSLVDGYQPQH
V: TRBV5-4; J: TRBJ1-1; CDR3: ASSQVDLRGTEAF
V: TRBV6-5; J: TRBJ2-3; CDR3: ASGGAPTDTQY
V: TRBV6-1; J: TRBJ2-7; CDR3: ASSDVTGVEQY
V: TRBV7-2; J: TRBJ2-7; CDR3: ASSLDWSSAPYEQY
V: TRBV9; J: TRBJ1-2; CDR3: ASSVGQGYGYT
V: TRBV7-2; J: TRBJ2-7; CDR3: ASSLISQDGQY
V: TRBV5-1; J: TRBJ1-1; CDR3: ASTQEEGRNTEAF
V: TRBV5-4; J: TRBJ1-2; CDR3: ASSLGRSRYANYGYT
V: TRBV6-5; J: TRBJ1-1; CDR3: ASTGGGNTEAF